This TCR beta chain was sequenced for a study of shared clonotypes between healthy human individuals. Sequencing used immunoSEQ multiplex PCR; TCRdb keeps in-frame clones, though not all of them. The table records about 2.4 million clones, 93% of them present only once. The TCR was taken from a man younger than 30 in good health. Some clones in this sample may be carry-over from other donors' samples. The sequencing sample was made of naive CD4+ T cells from PBMCs. The subset here: CD45RA+ positively selected.

The CDR3 sequence is CASRRTGTGIYNEQFF. The CDR3 DNA is TGTGCCAGCAGGAGGACCGGGACAGGGATATACAATGAGCAGTTCTTC. The genes are TRBV7-3 and TRBJ2-1; 9 bases are shared with TRBD1. V shed 6 bases, J shed 4 bases, and the junction held 10 bases outside the gene matches. This CDR3 contains 16 residues. In germline, CDR1 is SGHTA, CDR2 FQGTGA.